These T cell receptor beta chains were read from a single sample in a study of T-cell memory formation after mild COVID-19. MiXCR was run by TCRdb on the 5' RACE reads, yielding one entry per CDR3 protein. The data show some 190,000 distinct CDR3 sequences, 15% to 20% seen once. The sequenced sample was PBMCs or a T cell subset sorted from them (not recorded which). The receptors shown here come from an adult woman who had mild COVID-19 (a few samples of this study predate the infection). Cell type and time point are not known. Both conserved end residues are part of each CDR3. A D gene is named only where the DNA matches it firmly. Rows give clone size only sometimes, using once, few, many, or a class for an expanded clone.

>-|15|-|TRBV5-1|TRBJ1-6
TGCGCCAGCAGCTTGGGGAGCCGGGATAATTCACCCCTCCACTTT
CASSLGSRDNSPLHF
>few|16|-|TRBV10-3|TRBJ2-3
TGTGCCATCAGTGAGTCGAACAGGGCCGACCCAGATACGCAGTATTTT
CAISESNRADPDTQYF
>-|15|-|TRBV24-1|TRBJ1-2
TGTGCCACCAGTGACGCTTCGCGGGGGTCGCTGGGCTACACCTTC
CATSDASRGSLGYTF
>-|13|-|TRBV20-1|TRBJ1-2
TGCAGTGCTAGGGGGCCCCGGAACTATGGCTACACCTTC
CSARGPRNYGYTF
>many|12|TRBD2|TRBV29-1|TRBJ2-2
TGCAGCGTTTCCCACTGGGAGGGAAGGTTGTTTTTT
CSVSHWEGRLFF
>-|19|TRBD2|TRBV12-3/TRBV12-4|TRBJ2-3
TGTGCCAGCAGGGATGCCGGGACTAGCGGGATCAGTCGCACAGATACGCAGTATTTT
CASRDAGTSGISRTDTQYF
>-|17|TRBD2|TRBV7-6|TRBJ2-5
TGTGCCAGCAGCTTAGGTCTAGCGGGGCGGATGCAAGAGACCCAGTACTTC
CASSLGLAGRMQETQYF
>many|17|TRBD2|TRBV4-3|TRBJ2-1
TGCGCCAGCAGCCAAGGACCCGGGACTAGCGAGACCAATGAGCAGTTCTTC
CASSQGPGTSETNEQFF
>-|12|-|TRBV6-2/TRBV6-3|TRBJ2-3
TGTGCCAGCAGCCCCTCGGAGGATACGCAGTATTTT
CASSPSEDTQYF
>once|13|-|TRBV6-5|TRBJ1-2
TGTGCCAGCAGTTACTCGGGAGAGGGCGGCTACACCTTC
CASSYSGEGGYTF
>-|14|-|TRBV5-1|TRBJ2-7
TGCGCCAGCAGCCCGGGGGCAGGCACCTACGAGCAGTACTTC
CASSPGAGTYEQYF
>few|17|TRBD2|TRBV4-1|TRBJ2-3
TGCGCCAGCAGCCAAGTCGTTAGCGGGGGGGACACAGATACGCAGTATTTT
CASSQVVSGGDTDTQYF
>-|15|TRBD1|TRBV7-2|TRBJ2-7
TGTGCCAGCAGTATACCGGGACAGGGGTGGTACGAGCAGTACTTC
CASSIPGQGWYEQYF
>-|14|TRBD1|TRBV10-3|TRBJ1-2
TGTGCCATCAGTGAGTCCCAAGGGGGCCATGGCTACACCTTC
CAISESQGGHGYTF
>few|15|TRBD1|TRBV12-3/TRBV12-4|TRBJ2-5
TGTGCCACCGCATGGACAGGCTCGCCCCAAGAGACCCAGTACTTC
CATAWTGSPQETQYF
>many|13|-|TRBV12-3/TRBV12-4|TRBJ2-7
TGTGCCAGCAGAAAAGACAGTATTTACGAGCAGTACTTC
CASRKDSIYEQYF
>few|21|TRBD1|TRBV10-3|TRBJ1-1
TGTGCCATCAGTGATAGAAGGGGTCGACAGGGAGGCCGTGGGGGTGTCTCTGAAGCTTTCTTT
CAISDRRGRQGGRGGVSEAFF
>-|13|-|TRBV20-1|TRBJ2-7
TGCAGTGACAAAGGGGACACCACCTACGAGCAGTACTTC
CSDKGDTTYEQYF
>-|15|-|TRBV6-2/TRBV6-3|TRBJ1-1
TGTGCCAGCAGTTACTCGAGCGGTCCGGACACTGAAGCTTTCTTT
CASSYSSGPDTEAFF